The 17 T cell receptor beta chains listed next were all sequenced from one sample in a study of cytomegalovirus exposure and HLA in healthy donors. Here immunoSEQ multiplex PCR was the method, and the copy in TCRdb shows in-frame clones only, minus some. The sample includes approximately 270,000 clones, about 86% of them seen just once. The material sequenced was PBMCs. The receptors were gathered from a woman aged 18 to 35 in good health and CMV-seronegative.

This rearrangement joins TRBV6-5 to TRBJ2-5; a weak D match, TRBD1 (5 bases). CDR3 length: 14 residues. Germline CDR1 reads MNHEY; CDR2 reads SVGAGI. V dropped 0 bases and J dropped 2 bases, with 7 bases sitting between them. DNA of the CDR3: TGTGCCAGCAGTTACTCGCGACAGCAAGAGACCCAGTACTTC. It codes for CASSYSRQQETQYF.

The chain uses TRBV30 and TRBJ1-1, with 9 bases lining up with TRBD1. Germline V gene lookup returns CDR1 GTSNPN and CDR2 SVGIG (reference sequence). J was trimmed by 4 bases and V by 0 bases; bases with no gene match: 12. The CDR3 consists of 17 residues. The DNA for the CDR3 is TGTGCCTGGAGTGTACAGCGGACAGGGGCGTCGGGCACTGAAGCTTTCTTT. It specifies CAWSVQRTGASGTEAFF. Full variable domain (rest looked up from reference TRBV30 and TRBJ1-1): SQTIHQWPATLVQPVGSPLSLECTVEGTSNPNLYWYRQAAGRGLQLLFYSVGIGQISSEVPQNLSASRPQDRQFILSSKKLLLSDSGFYLCAWSVQRTGASGTEAFFGQGTRLTVV.

The chain couples TRBV4-1 to TRBJ1-2, with 7 bases matching TRBD1. This CDR3 region has 16 residues. Looked up from germline, CDR1 is MGHRA and CDR2 is YSYEKL. With V trimmed by 4 bases and J by 4 bases, 12 bases remained unmatched. The CDR3, as DNA: TGCGCCAGCAGCCCGCCCATGAGGGGGCGCGGCTATGGCTACACCTTC. It yields the protein CASSPPMRGRGYGYTF.

V gene TRBV10-1 combines with J gene TRBJ2-7; 10 bases map to TRBD1. Germline loops: CDR1 WNHNN, CDR2 SYGVQD (reference sequence). This CDR3 comprises 16 residues. The ends lost 5 bases at V and 7 bases at J; junction bases unmatched: 14. The CDR3 is CASSPRDRGKGIEQYF. CDR3 coding DNA: TGCGCCAGCAGTCCCCGGGACAGGGGAAAAGGTATAGAGCAGTACTTC.

The chain carries TRBV2 and TRBJ1-4, with D possibly matching TRBD1 (5 bases). Per the germline V gene, CDR1 is SNHLY and CDR2 is FYNNEI. This CDR3 is 17 amino acids long. V lost 0 bases to trimming and J lost 1 base, with 12 bases between them. Written as DNA, the CDR3 is TGTGCCAGCAGTGAAGCCGGATCGGGGGTAACTAATGAAAAACTGTTTTTT. Translated: CASSEAGSGVTNEKLFF.

The chain has TRBV29-1 and TRBJ2-5, with 9 bases matching TRBD1. This CDR3 has 13 amino acids. The germline V gene has CDR1 SQVTM and CDR2 ANQGSEA. V was pared by 8 bases and J by 5 bases, with 9 bases of the junction left unmatched. This CDR3 is CSYPGQGLETQYF. The CDR3 DNA is TGCAGCTACCCCGGACAGGGGTTGGAGACCCAGTACTTC.

This rearrangement joins TRBV6-1 to TRBJ1-2; 7 bases match TRBD1. V gave up 6 bases and J gave up 8 bases; unmatched junction bases: 9. In germline, CDR1 is MNHNS, CDR2 SASEGT. This CDR3 is built from 13 residues. The CDR3 DNA reads as TGTGCCAGCAGCTTGACAGGGATTCGGGGCTACACCTTC. Its translation: CASSLTGIRGYTF.

The chain couples TRBV15 to TRBJ1-3; a possible D gene is TRBD1 (6 bases). Trimming left V 1 base short and J 1 base short, with 17 bases between. This CDR3 comprises 18 residues. Germline loops: CDR1 LNHNV, CDR2 YYDKDF (reference sequence). CDR3 DNA sequence: TGTGCCACCAGCAGAGGGACAGATAAGGGTCGGTCTGGAAACACCATATATTTT. It codes for CATSRGTDKGRSGNTIYF.

The chain has TRBV6-6 and TRBJ1-3, with D unresolved. CDR1 MNHNY and CDR2 SVGAGI come from the germline V gene (reference sequence). CDR3 length: 15 residues. V lost 0 bases to trimming and J lost 2 bases, with 8 bases between them. The CDR3 DNA is TGTGCCAGCAGTTACTCGCCGCAGACTGGAAACACCATATATTTT. Encoded protein: CASSYSPQTGNTIYF.

This rearrangement joins TRBV7-9 to TRBJ2-2, with 9 bases aligning to TRBD1. Germline loops: CDR1 SEHNR, CDR2 FQNEAQ (reference sequence). CDR3 length: 16 amino acids. J was trimmed by 6 bases and V by 1 base; bases with no gene match: 6. The CDR3 sequence is CASSLEGTGFAGELFF. CDR3 in DNA: TGTGCCAGCAGCTTAGAAGGGACAGGGTTCGCCGGGGAGCTGTTTTTT.

The V gene is TRBV5-1, the J gene TRBJ2-5; D might be TRBD2 (5 bases). Trimming took 5 bases from V and 5 from J, leaving 13 bases between them. Germline loops: CDR1 SGHRS, CDR2 YFSETQ. The CDR3 totals 13 residues. Here the CDR3 reads CASRSGSAETQYF. CDR3 bases: TGCGCCAGCAGGTCGGGTAGCGCGGAGACCCAGTACTTC.

Only one count was recorded for this clone. J is TRBJ2-3 and V is TRBV11-3, with 8 bases matching TRBD2. V lost 4 bases to trimming and J lost 2 bases; unmatched junction nucleotides: 2. CDR1 and CDR2 from the germline V gene are SGHNT and YENEEA. The CDR3 totals 14 residues. The CDR3 region is CASSSGLVTDTQYF. The CDR3 region has the DNA TGTGCCAGCAGCTCGGGACTAGTCACAGATACGCAGTATTTT.

V is TRBV5-1 and J is TRBJ2-2; 11 nucleotides match TRBD1. With V trimmed by 6 bases and J by 4 bases, 8 bases remained unmatched. The CDR3 contains 16 residues. CDR1 and CDR2 (germline): SGHRS, YFSETQ. CDR3 nucleotides: TGCGCCAGCAAGCGGGCGGGGACAGGGGGCACCGGGGAGCTGTTTTTT. Its translation: CASKRAGTGGTGELFF.

V is TRBV19 and J is TRBJ2-2; 7 bases fit TRBD2. Per the germline V gene, CDR1 is LNHDA and CDR2 is SQIVND (reference sequence). With 6 bases clipped from V and 7 bases from J, the junction kept 5 bases outside the gene matches. The CDR3 is made up of 13 amino acids. The CDR3 region is CASRLARGGELFF. The DNA for the CDR3 is TGTGCCAGTAGACTAGCGCGGGGCGGGGAGCTGTTTTTT.

The chain combines TRBV4-2 with TRBJ2-7; D might be TRBD1 (6 bases). In germline, CDR1 is LGHNA, CDR2 YNFKEQ. Trimming shortened V by 0 bases and J by 5 bases, and 17 bases separated the two germline ends. This CDR3 spans 16 amino acids. This CDR3 is CASSQDPRGEYNEQYF. CDR3 nucleotides: TGTGCCAGCAGCCAAGACCCCAGGGGAGAATACAACGAGCAGTACTTC.

The chain is built from TRBV4-2 and TRBJ1-2; the D is unclear. The V gene lost 0 bases and the J gene lost 8 bases, with 19 bases spanning the gap. This CDR3 contains 16 residues. Germline values: CDR1 LGHNA, CDR2 YNFKEQ. The CDR3 nucleotides read TGTGCCAGCAGCCAAGATCTAAGCCGGAGGCCTCCCGGCTACACCTTC. Translation gives CASSQDLSRRPPGYTF.

The V gene is TRBV29-1, the J gene TRBJ1-2; 7 bases agree with TRBD1. J was trimmed by 6 bases and V by 4 bases; bases with no gene match: 14. The CDR3 totals 15 residues. The germline gives CDR1 SQVTM, CDR2 ANQGSEA. This chain's CDR3 is CSVVGSGQVFNGYTF. As DNA, the CDR3 is TGCAGCGTTGTCGGTTCCGGACAGGTCTTTAATGGCTACACCTTC.